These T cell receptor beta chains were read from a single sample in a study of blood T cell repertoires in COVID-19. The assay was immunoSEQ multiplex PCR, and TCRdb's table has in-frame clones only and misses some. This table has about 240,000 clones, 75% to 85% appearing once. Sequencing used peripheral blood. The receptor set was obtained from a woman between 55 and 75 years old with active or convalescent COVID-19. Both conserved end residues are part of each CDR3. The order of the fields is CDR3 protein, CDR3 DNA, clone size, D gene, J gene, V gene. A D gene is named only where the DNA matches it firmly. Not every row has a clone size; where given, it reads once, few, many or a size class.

CASSIDSAGGPDTQYF TGTGCCAGTAGTATAGATTCAGCAGGGGGCCCAGATACGCAGTATTTT NA TRBD1 TRBJ2-3 TRBV19
CASSVLAGGAYGYTF TGTGCCAGCAGCGTATTGGCAGGGGGCGCCTATGGCTACACCTTC NA TRBD1 TRBJ1-2 TRBV9
CASSPFEGDNEQFF TGTGCCAGCTCACCATTTGAGGGGGACAATGAGCAGTTCTTC NA NA TRBJ2-1 TRBV18
CASSQDTTEAFF TGCGCCAGCAGCCAAGATACAACTGAAGCTTTCTTT few NA TRBJ1-1 TRBV4-1
CASSYSASGGTVPVNIQYF TGTGCCAGCAGTTACTCGGCTAGCGGGGGGACTGTCCCCGTAAACATTCAGTACTTC once TRBD2 TRBJ2-4 TRBV6-2/TRBV6-3
CASSQRGQRGPEAFF TGTGCCAGCAGCCAACGCGGACAGAGAGGGCCTGAAGCTTTCTTT NA NA TRBJ1-1 TRBV3-1/TRBV3-2
CASSYPPGTPNEAFF TGTGCCAGCAGTTACCCCCCTGGGACACCGAATGAAGCTTTCTTT NA NA TRBJ1-1 TRBV6-2/TRBV6-3
CASSSVGLAGRTDTQYF TGTGCCAGCAGCTCGGTAGGGCTAGCGGGGAGGACAGATACGCAGTATTTT few TRBD2 TRBJ2-3 TRBV7-8
CASSQERGRGTPLHF TGTGCCAGCAGCCAAGAACGGGGCAGGGGGACACCCCTCCACTTT NA TRBD1 TRBJ1-6 TRBV3-1/TRBV3-2
CASSIRESGTEAFF TGTGCCAGTAGTATAAGGGAGTCGGGCACTGAAGCTTTCTTT NA NA TRBJ1-1 TRBV19
CASSSRTGGEQFF TGTGCCAGCAGCTCCCGGACAGGGGGCGAGCAGTTCTTC few TRBD1 TRBJ2-1 TRBV7-7
CASSLAGTGNEKLFF TGTGCCAGCAGCTTAGCCGGGACAGGGAATGAAAAACTGTTTTTT few TRBD1 TRBJ1-4 TRBV7-9
CASREWQPHTDTQYF TGTGCCAGCAGAGAATGGCAACCCCACACAGATACGCAGTATTTT NA NA TRBJ2-3 TRBV2
CAWSARTGEKLFF TGTGCCTGGAGTGCCAGGACGGGGGAAAAACTGTTTTTT NA NA TRBJ1-4 TRBV30
CAGAPTPPYEQYF TGTGCCGGGGCGCCGACTCCACCCTACGAGCAGTACTTC NA NA TRBJ2-7 TRBV28
CSIQQGTAIGYTF TGCAGCATCCAACAGGGGACGGCTATTGGCTACACCTTC NA TRBD1 TRBJ1-2 TRBV29-1
CASSQDPGPYGYTF TGCGCCAGCAGCCAAGACCCAGGGCCCTATGGCTACACCTTC NA NA TRBJ1-2 TRBV4-1
CASTDYLTDTQYF TGTGCCAGCACCGACTACCTCACAGATACGCAGTATTTT NA NA TRBJ2-3 TRBV7-2
CASSVGGETQYF TGTGCCAGCAGCGTCGGAGGGGAGACCCAGTACTTC NA NA TRBJ2-5 TRBV9
CASSGFGGGPLEQYF TGTGCCAGCAGTGGTTTTGGCGGGGGGCCGCTGGAGCAGTACTTC NA TRBD2 TRBJ2-7 TRBV27
CASSQGTSGRETQYF TGTGCCAGCAGCCAGGGGACTAGCGGGCGGGAGACCCAGTACTTC once TRBD2 TRBJ2-5 TRBV7-9
CASTLWAGQDGNTIYF TGTGCCAGTACTCTTTGGGCGGGACAGGACGGAAACACCATATATTTT NA TRBD1 TRBJ1-3 TRBV19
CASGAGGAPDTQYF TGTGCCTCGGGCGCGGGGGGGGCCCCAGATACGCAGTATTTT once TRBD2 TRBJ2-3 TRBV11-2
CASSRWGRETQYF TGTGCCAGCAGCCGGTGGGGGCGAGAGACCCAGTACTTC few NA TRBJ2-5 TRBV2
CASSLVASGSDEQFF TGCGCCAGCAGCTTGGTAGCTAGCGGGAGCGATGAGCAGTTCTTC NA TRBD2 TRBJ2-1 TRBV5-1
CASSPLDSATNEKLFF TGTGCCAGCAGTCCACTCGACAGTGCAACTAATGAAAAACTGTTTTTT NA NA TRBJ1-4 TRBV28
CSGVSGGPSYEQYF TGCAGCGGGGTTAGCGGGGGCCCGAGTTACGAGCAGTACTTC NA TRBD2 TRBJ2-7 TRBV29-1
CASSFSMAGPYEQYF TGTGCCAGCTCATTTTCTATGGCGGGGCCCTACGAGCAGTACTTC NA NA TRBJ2-7 TRBV2
CASNPGSVGGNTIYF TGTGCCAGCAACCCCGGGAGCGTGGGAGGAAACACCATATATTTT NA NA TRBJ1-3 TRBV2
CASTLGQGYGYTF TGTGCCAGCACCCTCGGACAGGGCTATGGCTACACCTTC NA TRBD1 TRBJ1-2 TRBV3-1/TRBV3-2
CASSLRNTDYGYTF TGTGCCAGCAGCTTGCGTAATACGGACTATGGCTACACCTTC NA NA TRBJ1-2 TRBV7-9
CASGYYEQFF TGTGCTAGTGGTTACTATGAGCAGTTCTTC NA NA TRBJ2-1 TRBV12-5
CASSYRGLGGYTF TGTGCCAGCAGTTACCGAGGGCTGGGCGGCTACACCTTC NA NA TRBJ1-2 TRBV6-5
CASSTLNGQGRGYTF TGTGCCAGTAGTACCCTAAACGGACAGGGCCGCGGCTACACCTTC NA TRBD1 TRBJ1-2 TRBV19
CASSTWDRAANTEAFF TGTGCCAGTAGTACTTGGGACAGGGCGGCGAACACTGAAGCTTTCTTT NA TRBD1 TRBJ1-1 TRBV19
CASSPGDTNTGELFF TGCGCCAGCAGCCCAGGGGACACGAACACCGGGGAGCTGTTTTTT NA NA TRBJ2-2 TRBV5-1
CASSLVVPNSPLHF TGTGCCAGCAGCTTAGTAGTCCCAAATTCACCCCTCCACTTT NA NA TRBJ1-6 TRBV7-8
CASSLGTATNEKLFF TGTGCCAGCAGCTTAGGGACAGCAACTAATGAAAAACTGTTTTTT NA NA TRBJ1-4 TRBV11-2
CASRTGRGYTF TGTGCCAGCAGGACCGGGAGAGGCTACACCTTC NA NA TRBJ1-2 TRBV6-5
CAISVGASEYNEQFF TGTGCCATCAGTGTTGGGGCTAGCGAGTATAATGAGCAGTTCTTC NA NA TRBJ2-1 TRBV10-3
CASSDSGGRGPF TGTGCCAGCAGTGATAGCGGGGGTCGGGGCCCCTTC NA NA TRBJ1-2 TRBV2
CASSPLSQGNEQFF TGTGCCAGCTCACCCCTCTCTCAGGGTAATGAGCAGTTCTTC once NA TRBJ2-1 TRBV18
CASERDRGLGYTF TGTGCCTCCGAACGGGACAGGGGGTTAGGCTACACCTTC NA TRBD1 TRBJ1-2 TRBV30